These T cell receptor beta chains were read from a single sample in a study of post-analysis software for immune sequencing data. TCRdb re-analysed the PCR reads in MiXCR, keeping a single row per CDR3 protein. The table shows about 770,000 distinct CDR3 sequences, with about half occurring only once. Sequenced sample: blood. All receptors derive from a girl between 5 and 17 years old with multiple sclerosis. The CDR3 runs from the conserved cysteine through the conserved F or W. The D gene is left open where the match is weak. Size tells how often a clone was seen (once, few, many) or the class of an expanded clone, and some rows leave it out.

v_call	j_call	d_call	clone_size	cdr3_nt	cdr3_aa
TRBV5-1	TRBJ2-5	-	-	TGCGCCAGCAGCTCCGGGTTACCTGGACAAGAGACCCAGTACTTC	CASSSGLPGQETQYF
TRBV29-1	TRBJ2-5	-	-	TGCAGCGTTCGAGATGGGGGCGAGACCCAGTACTTC	CSVRDGGETQYF
TRBV6-5	TRBJ2-1	TRBD2	-	TGTGCCAGCAGTTACTCGAGTAGCGGGAGGAATGAGCAGTTCTTC	CASSYSSSGRNEQFF
TRBV5-1	TRBJ1-5	-	-	TGCGCCAGCAGCTTACAGGGACGGTCGGGACAGCCCCAGCATTTT	CASSLQGRSGQPQHF
TRBV12-3/TRBV12-4	TRBJ2-5	-	-	TGTGCCAGCAGTTTTGGTGCGAAGACCCAGTACTTC	CASSFGAKTQYF
TRBV20-1	TRBJ2-5	TRBD1	-	TGCAGTACTCTCGGGACAGATCGAGGGACCCAGTACTTC	CSTLGTDRGTQYF
TRBV6-5	TRBJ1-2	TRBD1	few	TGTGCCAGTTACAGGGGGGACTATGGCTACACCTTC	CASYRGDYGYTF
TRBV7-9	TRBJ2-5	TRBD2	-	TGTGCCAGCAGCTTACTCACTAGCGGAACGCAAGAGACCCAGTACTTC	CASSLLTSGTQETQYF
TRBV6-6	TRBJ2-2	-	-	TGTGCCAGCAGTTACTCCGGTCCGAACACCGGGGAGCGGTTTTTT	CASSYSGPNTGERFF
TRBV4-2	TRBJ2-3	TRBD2	few	TGTGCCAGCTCCGGACTAGCGGGAGCCCATAGCACAGATACGCAGTATTTT	CASSGLAGAHSTDTQYF
TRBV12-3/TRBV12-4	TRBJ2-1	-	-	TGTGCCAGCAGTCTACCGGGACTCACCTCCTACAATGAGCAGTTCTTC	CASSLPGLTSYNEQFF
TRBV20-1	TRBJ2-1	TRBD2	-	TGCAGTGCTACCCGGGCTAGCGGGTGGAGCTCCTACAATGAGCAGTTCTTC	CSATRASGWSSYNEQFF
TRBV5-1	TRBJ2-5	TRBD2	-	TGCGCCAGCAGCTTGGGTCGGTCTAGCGGGTTGGGAGAGACCCAGTACTTC	CASSLGRSSGLGETQYF
TRBV29-1	TRBJ1-2	TRBD1	-	TGCAGCGCGGGGTCGGGACAGGGGGCATATGGCTACACCTTC	CSAGSGQGAYGYTF
TRBV7-9	TRBJ1-6	-	once	TGTGCCAGCAGCGACCAGGACCGCTCACCCCTCCACTTT	CASSDQDRSPLHF
TRBV24-1	TRBJ2-3	-	-	TGTGCCACCAGTGCAGGCGCCACAGATACGCAGTATTTT	CATSAGATDTQYF
TRBV2	TRBJ2-7	TRBD2	few	TGTGCCAGCATCACGACTAGCGGTAACTACGAGCAGTACTTC	CASITTSGNYEQYF
TRBV4-3	TRBJ1-2	-	-	TGCGCCGGCAGCCAAGATTTCCCGGAAGATAACTATGGCTACACCTTC	CAGSQDFPEDNYGYTF
TRBV20-1	TRBJ1-2	-	-	TGCAGTGCGCCCCGGACAGTCGGAAACTATGGCTACACCTTC	CSAPRTVGNYGYTF